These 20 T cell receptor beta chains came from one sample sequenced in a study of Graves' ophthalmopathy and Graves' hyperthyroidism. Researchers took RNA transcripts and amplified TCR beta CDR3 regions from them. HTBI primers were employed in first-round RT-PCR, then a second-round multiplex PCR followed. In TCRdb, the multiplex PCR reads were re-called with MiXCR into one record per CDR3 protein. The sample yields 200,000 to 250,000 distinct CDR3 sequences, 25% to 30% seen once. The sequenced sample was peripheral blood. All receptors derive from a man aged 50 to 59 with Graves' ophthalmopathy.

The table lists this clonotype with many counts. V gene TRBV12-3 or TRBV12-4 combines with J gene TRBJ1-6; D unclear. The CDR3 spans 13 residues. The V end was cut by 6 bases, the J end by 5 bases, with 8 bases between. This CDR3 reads CASSQPHNSPLHF. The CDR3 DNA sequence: TGTGCCAGCAGCCAACCCCATAATTCACCCCTCCACTTT.

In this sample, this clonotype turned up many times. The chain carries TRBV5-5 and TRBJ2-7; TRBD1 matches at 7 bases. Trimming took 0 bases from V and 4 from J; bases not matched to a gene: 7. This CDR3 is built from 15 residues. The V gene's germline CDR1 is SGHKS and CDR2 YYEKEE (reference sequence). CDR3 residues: CASSLDRQGTYEQYF. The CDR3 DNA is TGTGCCAGCAGCTTGGACCGACAGGGAACTTACGAGCAGTACTTC.

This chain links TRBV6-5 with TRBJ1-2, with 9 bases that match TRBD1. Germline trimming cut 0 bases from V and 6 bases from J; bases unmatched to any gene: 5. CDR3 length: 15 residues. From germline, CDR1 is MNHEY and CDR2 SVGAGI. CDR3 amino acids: CASSYSEQGANGYTF. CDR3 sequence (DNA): TGTGCCAGCAGTTACTCCGAACAGGGGGCAAATGGCTACACCTTC.

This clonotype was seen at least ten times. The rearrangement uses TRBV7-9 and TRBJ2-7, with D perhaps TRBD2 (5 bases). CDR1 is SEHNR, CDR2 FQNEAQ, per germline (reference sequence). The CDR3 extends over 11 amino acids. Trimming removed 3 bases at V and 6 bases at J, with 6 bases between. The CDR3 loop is CASSFRGEQYF. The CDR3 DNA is TGTGCCAGCAGCTTCCGGGGCGAGCAGTACTTC.

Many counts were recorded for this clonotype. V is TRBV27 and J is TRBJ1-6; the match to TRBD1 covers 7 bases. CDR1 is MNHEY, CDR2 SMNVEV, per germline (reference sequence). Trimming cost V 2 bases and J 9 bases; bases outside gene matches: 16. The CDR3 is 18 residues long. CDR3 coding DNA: TGTGCCAGCAGTTTAAGGGTCCCCGAGAGGGGGCGCAGTTCACCCCTCCACTTT. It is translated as CASSLRVPERGRSSPLHF.

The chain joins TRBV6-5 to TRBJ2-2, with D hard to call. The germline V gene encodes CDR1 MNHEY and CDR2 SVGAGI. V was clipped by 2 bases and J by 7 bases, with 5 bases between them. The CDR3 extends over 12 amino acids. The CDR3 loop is CASSYVVGELFF. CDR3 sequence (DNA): TGTGCCAGCAGTTACGTTGTCGGGGAGCTGTTTTTT.

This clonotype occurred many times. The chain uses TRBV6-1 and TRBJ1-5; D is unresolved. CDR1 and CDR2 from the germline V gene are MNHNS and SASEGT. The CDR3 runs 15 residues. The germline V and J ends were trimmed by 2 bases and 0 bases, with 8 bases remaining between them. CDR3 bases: TGTGCCAGCAGTGAAATGACGAATAGCAATCAGCCCCAGCATTTT. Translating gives CASSEMTNSNQPQHF.

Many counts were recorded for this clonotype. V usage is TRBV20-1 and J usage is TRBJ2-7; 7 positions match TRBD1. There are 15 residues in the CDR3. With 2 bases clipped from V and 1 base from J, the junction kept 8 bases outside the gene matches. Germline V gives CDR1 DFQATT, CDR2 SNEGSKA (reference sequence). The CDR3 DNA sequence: TGCAGTGCTAGACCCGGACAGGTCCATTCCTACGAGCAGTACTTC. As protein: CSARPGQVHSYEQYF.

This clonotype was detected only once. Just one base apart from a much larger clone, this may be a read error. The CDR3 region is CASSGDPAPLHF. CDR3 sequence (DNA): TGTGCCAGCAGTGGTGACCCCGCACCCCTCCACTTT. The V call is TRBV12-3 or TRBV12-4, the J call TRBJ1-6; unclear D gene. The V end lost 5 bases, the J end lost 11 bases, and 10 bases lay between the germline ends. The CDR3 has 12 amino acids.

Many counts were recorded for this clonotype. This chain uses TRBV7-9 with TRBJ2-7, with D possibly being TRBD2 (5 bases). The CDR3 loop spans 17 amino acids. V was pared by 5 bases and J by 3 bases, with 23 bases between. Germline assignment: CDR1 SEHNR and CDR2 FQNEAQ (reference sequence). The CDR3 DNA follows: TGTGCCAGCAGCCCCACAAGGGATGTGGACTCTTTCTACGAGCAGTACTTC. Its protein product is CASSPTRDVDSFYEQYF.

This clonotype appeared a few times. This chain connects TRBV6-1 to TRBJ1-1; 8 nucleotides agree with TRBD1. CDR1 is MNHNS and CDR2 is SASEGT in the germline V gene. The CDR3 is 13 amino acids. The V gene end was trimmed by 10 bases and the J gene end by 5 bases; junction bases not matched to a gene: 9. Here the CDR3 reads CANDRGYGTEAFF. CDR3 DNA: TGTGCCAACGACAGGGGATATGGAACTGAAGCTTTCTTT.

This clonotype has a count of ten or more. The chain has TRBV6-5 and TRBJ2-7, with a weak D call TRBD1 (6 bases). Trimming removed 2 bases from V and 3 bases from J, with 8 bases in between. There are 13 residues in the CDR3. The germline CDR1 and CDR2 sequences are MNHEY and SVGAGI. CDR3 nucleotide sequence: TGTGCCAGCAGTTACCAGGGGTTCTACGAGCAGTACTTC. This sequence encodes CASSYQGFYEQYF.

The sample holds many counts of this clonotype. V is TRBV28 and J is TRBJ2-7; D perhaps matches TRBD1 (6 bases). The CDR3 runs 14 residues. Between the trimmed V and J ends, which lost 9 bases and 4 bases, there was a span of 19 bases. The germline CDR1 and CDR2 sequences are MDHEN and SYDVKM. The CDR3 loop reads CASTLRTAQYEQYF. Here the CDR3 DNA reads TGTGCCAGTACATTGAGGACAGCACAATACGAGCAGTACTTC. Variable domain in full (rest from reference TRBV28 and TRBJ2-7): DVKVTQSSRYLVKRTGEKVFLECVQDMDHENMFWYRQDPGLGLRLIYFSYDVKMKEKGDIPEGYSVSREKKERFSLILESASTNQTSMYLCASTLRTAQYEQYFGPGTRLTVT.

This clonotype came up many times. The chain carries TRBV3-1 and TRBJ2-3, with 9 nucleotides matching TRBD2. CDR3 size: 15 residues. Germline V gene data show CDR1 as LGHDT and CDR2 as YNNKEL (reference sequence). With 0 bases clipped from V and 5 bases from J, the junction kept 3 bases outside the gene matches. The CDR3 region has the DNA TGTGCCAGCAGCCAAGAAAAACTAGCGGGAGATACGCAGTATTTT. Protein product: CASSQEKLAGDTQYF.

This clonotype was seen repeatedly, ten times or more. Written as DNA, the CDR3 is TGCAGTGCTAGAGATGGGGGGGCCCATGGACCCTACGAGCAGTACTTC. Its translation is CSARDGGAHGPYEQYF. The chain has TRBV20-1 and TRBJ2-7; D is perhaps TRBD2 (7 bases). The V end lost 0 bases, the J end lost 2 bases, and 17 bases lay between the germline ends. The CDR3 totals 16 residues. Germline CDR1 and CDR2: DFQATT and SNEGSKA (reference sequence).

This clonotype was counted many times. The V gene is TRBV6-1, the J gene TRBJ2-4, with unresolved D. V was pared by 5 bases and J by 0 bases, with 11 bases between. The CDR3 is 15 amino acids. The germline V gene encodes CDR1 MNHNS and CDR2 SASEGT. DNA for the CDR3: TGTGCCAGCAGTCGCCGGCTATTAGCCAAAAACATTCAGTACTTC. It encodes CASSRRLLAKNIQYF.

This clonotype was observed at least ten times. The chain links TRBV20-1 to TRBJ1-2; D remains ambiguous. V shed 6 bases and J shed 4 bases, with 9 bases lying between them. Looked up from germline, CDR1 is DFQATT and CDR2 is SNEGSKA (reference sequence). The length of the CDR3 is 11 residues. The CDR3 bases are TGCAGTGCCACCGAAACCTATGGCTACACCTTC. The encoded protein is CSATETYGYTF.

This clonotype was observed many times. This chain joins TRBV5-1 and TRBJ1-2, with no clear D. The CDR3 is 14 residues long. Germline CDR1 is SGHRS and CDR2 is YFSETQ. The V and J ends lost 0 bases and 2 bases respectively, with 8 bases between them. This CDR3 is CASSLDVGNYGYTF. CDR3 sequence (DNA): TGCGCCAGCAGCTTGGATGTGGGGAACTATGGCTACACCTTC.

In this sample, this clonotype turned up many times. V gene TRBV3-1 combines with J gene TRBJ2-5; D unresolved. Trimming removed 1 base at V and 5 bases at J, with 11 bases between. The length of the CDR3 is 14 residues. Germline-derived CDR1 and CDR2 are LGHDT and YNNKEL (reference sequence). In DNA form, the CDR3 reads TGTGCCAGCAGCCAAGTTATGCTGGGGGAGACCCAGTACTTC. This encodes CASSQVMLGETQYF.

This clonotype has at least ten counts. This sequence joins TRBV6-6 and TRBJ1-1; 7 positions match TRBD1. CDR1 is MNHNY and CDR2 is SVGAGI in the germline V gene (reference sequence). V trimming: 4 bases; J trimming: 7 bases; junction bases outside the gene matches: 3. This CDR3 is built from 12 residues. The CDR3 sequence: CASSWGTDEAFF. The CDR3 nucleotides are TGTGCCAGCAGTTGGGGGACAGATGAAGCTTTCTTT.